Each of the 19 T cell receptor beta chains below was sequenced from the same sample in a study of shared clonotypes between healthy human individuals. Clones were sequenced by immunoSEQ multiplex PCR, and TCRdb holds only the in-frame ones, with some missing. The sample shows 400,000 to 500,000 clones, 70% to 80% of them seen only once. The sequenced sample consisted of PBMCs. Receptor source: a woman aged 40 to 50 in good health. Some clones in this sample may be carry-over from other donors' samples.

V gene TRBV7-2 combines with J gene TRBJ2-7; 10 bases are shared with TRBD2. The germline V gene encodes CDR1 SGHTA and CDR2 FQGNSA. With V trimmed by 2 bases and J by 4 bases, 11 bases remained unmatched. There are 17 residues in the CDR3. The CDR3, as DNA: TGTGCCAGCAGCTTAACCGGGACTAGCGACCGAAATTACGAGCAGTACTTC. Translating gives CASSLTGTSDRNYEQYF.

The chain joins TRBV7-8 to TRBJ2-1, with D unclear. V lost 1 base and J lost 6, with 13 bases in between. CDR1 SGHVS and CDR2 FQNEAQ come from the germline V gene. The CDR3 contains 15 residues. This CDR3 reads CASSLGTVVGNEQFF. CDR3 sequence (DNA): TGTGCCAGCAGCTTAGGTACTGTTGTTGGCAATGAGCAGTTCTTC.

As regards this clone: Since a much larger clone is just one base distant, this may be a read error. This chain connects TRBV30 to TRBJ2-2; tentative D call: TRBD2 (5 bases). Germline V gene sequence: CDR1 GTSNPN, CDR2 SVGIG (reference sequence). The CDR3 runs 14 residues. CDR3 residues: CGWSRVGLYGELLF. For the CDR3, the DNA is TGTGGCTGGAGTCGGGTAGGGTTGTACGGGGAGCTGCTTTTT.

A note on this clone: This is likely an artifact of a read error, given a far larger clone one base away. The sample contains more than one DNA sequence encoding this CDR3. The chain recombines TRBV6-1 with TRBJ2-5, with TRBD2 matching over 8 bases. Germline V gene data show CDR1 as MNHNS and CDR2 as SASEGT. CDR3 size: 18 residues. The ends lost 3 bases at V and 1 base at J; junction bases unmatched: 13. The DNA for the CDR3 is TGTGCCAGCAGTGACGGGCTGGAGCGGGAGTACCGCCAAGAGACCCAGTACTTC. This sequence encodes CASSDGLEREYRQETQYF.

The chain links TRBV28 to TRBJ1-5; a weak D match, TRBD1 (5 bases). Per the germline V gene, CDR1 is MDHEN and CDR2 is SYDVKM. The CDR3 has 18 amino acids. Trimming stripped 4 bases from V and 2 bases from J, with 21 bases between. The CDR3 region is CASSSQGRVGVRNQPQHF. CDR3 coding DNA: TGTGCCAGCAGTTCCCAGGGCCGTGTGGGAGTTCGCAATCAGCCCCAGCATTTT. The full variable domain, completed using reference TRBV28 and TRBJ1-5, is DVKVTQSSRYLVKRTGEKVFLECVQDMDHENMFWYRQDPGLGLRLIYFSYDVKMKEKGDIPEGYSVSREKKERFSLILESASTNQTSMYLCASSSQGRVGVRNQPQHFGDGTRLSIL.

The chain is built from TRBV28 and TRBJ1-2; D may be TRBD1 (5 bases). The CDR3 runs 15 residues. V dropped 6 bases and J dropped 7 bases, with 21 bases sitting between them. The germline gives CDR1 MDHEN, CDR2 SYDVKM. The CDR3 reads CASRLPTGGAGGYTF. CDR3 DNA: TGTGCCAGCAGACTCCCCACAGGCGGGGCGGGTGGCTACACCTTC.

This clone was seen only a few times. Germline is not matched at one junction end, which may reflect a read error. This chain links TRBV7-9 with TRBJ2-2; possible D gene TRBD2, 6 bases. CDR3 size: 16 residues. Per the germline V gene, CDR1 is SEHNR and CDR2 is FQNEAQ (reference sequence). CDR3 DNA: TGTGCCAGCAGCGTAGCCGGGTCGGGAGTCACCGGGGAGCTGTTTTTT. Its translation is CASSVAGSGVTGELFF.

The chain has TRBV6-1 and TRBJ1-2; a possible D gene is TRBD1 (6 bases). Trimming shortened V by 7 bases and J by 8 bases, and 17 bases separated the two germline ends. The CDR3 sequence is 13 residues long. Per germline, CDR1 MNHNS and CDR2 SASEGT. CDR3 residues: CASNLQGGRGYTF. In DNA form, the CDR3 reads TGTGCCAGCAACCTACAGGGTGGTCGGGGCTACACCTTC.

V usage is TRBV18 and J usage is TRBJ2-6, with D possibly matching TRBD1 (6 bases). V was shortened by 2 bases and J by 0 bases, with 14 bases between the two germline ends. CDR3 length equals 18 residues. Germline CDR1 reads KGHSH; CDR2 reads LQKENI. The CDR3 protein is CASSPFKLGGSGANVLTF. The CDR3 DNA reads TGTGCCAGCTCACCATTTAAGTTAGGGGGCTCTGGGGCCAACGTCCTGACTTTC.

The chain employs TRBV29-1 and TRBJ2-7; 9 nucleotides align to TRBD1. The junction had 4 bases not matched to a gene; V was cut back by 4 bases and J by 3 bases. The CDR3 sequence is 13 residues long. CDR1 and CDR2 (germline): SQVTM, ANQGSEA. The CDR3 DNA follows: TGCAGCGTTGGACACAGGGGGCACTACGAGCAGTACTTC. It encodes CSVGHRGHYEQYF.

J is TRBJ2-2 and V is TRBV5-1; TRBD2 might be the D (5 bases). Trimming removed 3 bases from V and 0 bases from J, with 9 bases in between. There are 15 residues in the CDR3. The V gene's germline CDR1 is SGHRS and CDR2 YFSETQ. CDR3 nucleotide sequence: TGCGCCAGCAGCTCCGGACTTTCGAACACCGGGGAGCTGTTTTTT. Translating it yields CASSSGLSNTGELFF.

On this clone itself: This likely reflects a read error, since a far larger clone is one base away. Other DNA sequences within the sample encode an identical CDR3. The V gene is TRBV29-1, the J gene TRBJ1-2; D is unclear. Germline V gene data show CDR1 as SQVTM and CDR2 as ANQGSEA. The CDR3 runs 15 residues. Trimming removed 5 bases from V and 1 base from J, with 17 bases in between. CDR3 nucleotides: TGCAGCGTTAATGAGGACGGCGGAGGTAACTATGGCTACACCTTC. Translated: CSVNEDGGGNYGYTF.

This clone came up once. The chain employs TRBV28 and TRBJ2-7; D is unclear. V was cut by 7 bases and J by 2 bases, with 12 bases left in between. The length of the CDR3 is 13 residues. Germline V CDR1 and CDR2: MDHEN, SYDVKM. The CDR3 protein is CASTLTTPYEQYF. The CDR3 DNA is TGTGCCAGCACCCTAACGACCCCCTACGAGCAGTACTTC.

This clone turned up a few times. This sequence joins TRBV2 and TRBJ2-2; D call uncertain. Germline CDR1 reads SNHLY; CDR2 reads FYNNEI. This CDR3 is 14 amino acids long. The germline V and J ends were trimmed by 7 bases and 5 bases, with 14 bases remaining between them. The DNA of the CDR3 is TGTGCCAGCAATCCTTCCCCCTATACCGGGGAGCTGTTTTTT. It codes for CASNPSPYTGELFF.

This clone occurred a few times. The gene calls are TRBV11-3 and TRBJ2-7, with D perhaps matching TRBD2 (6 bases). The CDR3 length is 13 residues. V lost 6 bases, J lost 2 bases, and 11 bases lay in between. Germline CDR1 SGHNT, CDR2 YENEEA. The CDR3 loop reads CASSSGGAYEQYF. The CDR3 region has the DNA TGTGCCAGCAGTTCCGGGGGTGCCTACGAGCAGTACTTC.

This rearrangement joins TRBV4-2 to TRBJ1-1, with 10 bases identical to TRBD1. From germline, CDR1 is LGHNA and CDR2 YNFKEQ. The CDR3 is 15 amino acids. V lost 3 bases and J lost 10; bases outside the gene matches: 11. The chain's CDR3 is CASSQTGGQGDVAFF. In DNA form, the CDR3 reads TGTGCCAGCAGCCAGACCGGAGGACAGGGGGACGTAGCTTTCTTT.

V and J are TRBV30 and TRBJ1-5, with unresolved D. This CDR3 contains 13 residues. The germline V gene encodes CDR1 GTSNPN and CDR2 SVGIG (reference sequence). The V and J ends lost 0 bases and 6 bases respectively, with 9 bases between them. CDR3 sequence (DNA): TGTGCCTGGAGTGTACATTGGGGTCAGCCCCAGCATTTT. The encoded protein is CAWSVHWGQPQHF. Full variable domain (rest looked up from reference TRBV30 and TRBJ1-5): SQTIHQWPATLVQPVGSPLSLECTVEGTSNPNLYWYRQAAGRGLQLLFYSVGIGQISSEVPQNLSASRPQDRQFILSSKKLLLSDSGFYLCAWSVHWGQPQHFGDGTRLSIL.

As for this clone: Given a far larger clone just one base away, this is likely a sequencing read error. Other DNA sequences in this specimen translate into the identical CDR3. The chain uses TRBV30 and TRBJ1-6; possible D gene TRBD1, 6 bases. This CDR3 has 15 residues. CDR1 is GTSNPN, CDR2 SVGIG, per germline (reference sequence). CDR3 sequence (DNA): TGTGCTTGGAGTGGTCGGACAGCTTATAATTCACCCCTCCACTTT. Protein: CAWSGRTAYNSPLHF.

Points on this clone: Other nucleotide sequences in the sample specify the same CDR3. The DNA of the CDR3 is TGTGCCAGCAGCCGGGGGCCTCAAGAGACCCAGTACTTC. This translates into CASSRGPQETQYF. This rearrangement joins TRBV6-5 to TRBJ2-5; perhaps D is TRBD1 or TRBD2 (6 bases each). V was trimmed by 6 bases and J by 2 bases, leaving 10 bases between them. The germline CDR1 and CDR2 sequences are MNHEY and SVGAGI. This CDR3 spans 13 amino acids.